The T cell receptor beta chain under discussion was sequenced for a study of OX40 agonist ivuxolimab in advanced cancers. Study information: Patients receiving dose escalation had hepatocellular carcinoma, melanoma, renal cell or head and neck cancer.

The CDR3 contains 15 residues. The V segment lost 4 bases and the J segment 0 bases; nucleotides outside the gene matches: 3. Germline V CDR1 and CDR2: SGHRS, YFSETQ. Using immunoSEQ multiplex PCR, the repertoire was profiled, and TCRdb retains in-frame clones only, with some absent. The sample consists of over 95,000 clones, 75% to 95% of them appearing once. Study-wide results and limits: Near-lowest levels of clonal expansion characterized partial responders at 0.1-3.0 mg/kg.

Points on this clone: Its antigen is undetermined.

The sample in question was CD4+ or CD8+ T cells sorted from blood, obtained in a trial of the OX40 agonist ivuxolimab. The rearrangement links TRBV5-1 to TRBJ2-3; 9 nucleotides agree with TRBD2. This sequence originates from an adult with an advanced solid tumor such as melanoma, head and neck, liver or kidney cancer. CDR3 residues: CASSVSGSSTDTQYF. In nucleotides, the CDR3 is TGCGCCAGCAGCGTTAGCGGGAGTAGCACAGATACGCAGTATTTT.